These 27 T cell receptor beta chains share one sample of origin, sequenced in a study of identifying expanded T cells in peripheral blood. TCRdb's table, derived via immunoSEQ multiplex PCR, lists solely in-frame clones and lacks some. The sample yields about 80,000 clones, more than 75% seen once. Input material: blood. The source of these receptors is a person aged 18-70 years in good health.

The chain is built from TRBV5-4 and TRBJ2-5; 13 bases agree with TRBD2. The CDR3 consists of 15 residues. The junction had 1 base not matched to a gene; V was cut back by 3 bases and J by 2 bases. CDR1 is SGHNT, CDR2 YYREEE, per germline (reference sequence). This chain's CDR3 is CASSSTSGGQETQYF. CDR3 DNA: TGTGCCAGCAGCTCGACTAGCGGGGGGCAAGAGACCCAGTACTTC.

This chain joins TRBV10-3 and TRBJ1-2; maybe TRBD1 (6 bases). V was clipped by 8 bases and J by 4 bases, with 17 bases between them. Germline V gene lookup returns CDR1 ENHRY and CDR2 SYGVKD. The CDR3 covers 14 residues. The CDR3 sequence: CAIRMTGTAYGYTF. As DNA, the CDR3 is TGTGCCATCCGCATGACAGGAACCGCCTATGGCTACACCTTC.

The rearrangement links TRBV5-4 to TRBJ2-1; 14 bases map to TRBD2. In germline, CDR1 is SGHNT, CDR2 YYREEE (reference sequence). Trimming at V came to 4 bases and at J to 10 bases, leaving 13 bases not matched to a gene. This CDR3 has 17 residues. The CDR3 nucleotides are TGTGCCAGCAGCCCGGACTTCCGGGGACTAGCGGGGGAAGAGCAGTTCTTC. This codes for CASSPDFRGLAGEEQFF.

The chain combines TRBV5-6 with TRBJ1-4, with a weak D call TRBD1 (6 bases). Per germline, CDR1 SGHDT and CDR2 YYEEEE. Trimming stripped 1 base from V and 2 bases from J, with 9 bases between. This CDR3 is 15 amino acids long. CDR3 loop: CASSLWGATNEKLFF. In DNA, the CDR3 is TGTGCCAGCAGCTTGTGGGGGGCGACTAATGAAAAACTGTTTTTT.

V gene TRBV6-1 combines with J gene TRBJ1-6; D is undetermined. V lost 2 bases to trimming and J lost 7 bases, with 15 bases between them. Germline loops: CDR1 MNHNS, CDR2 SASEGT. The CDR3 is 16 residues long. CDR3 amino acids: CASSEHGGSPNSPLHF. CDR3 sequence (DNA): TGTGCCAGCAGTGAACACGGAGGGTCGCCGAATTCACCCCTCCACTTT.

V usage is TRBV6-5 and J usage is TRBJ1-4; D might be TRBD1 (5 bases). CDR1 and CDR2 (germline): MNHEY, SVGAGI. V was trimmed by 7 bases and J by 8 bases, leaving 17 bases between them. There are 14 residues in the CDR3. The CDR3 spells CASKQEGLGEKLFF. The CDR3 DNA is TGTGCCAGCAAGCAGGAGGGACTAGGGGAAAAACTGTTTTTT.

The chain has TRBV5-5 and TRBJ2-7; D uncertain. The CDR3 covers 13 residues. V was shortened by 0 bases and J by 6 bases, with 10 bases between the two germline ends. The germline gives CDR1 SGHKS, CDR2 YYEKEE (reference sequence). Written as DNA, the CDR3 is TGTGCCAGCAGCTTGGGCCTGGCTCTCGAGCAGTACTTC. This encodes CASSLGLALEQYF.

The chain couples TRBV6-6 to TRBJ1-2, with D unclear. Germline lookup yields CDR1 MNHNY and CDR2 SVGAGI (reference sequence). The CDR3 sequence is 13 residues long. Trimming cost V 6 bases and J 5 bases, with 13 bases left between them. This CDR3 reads CASRLTAGYGYTF. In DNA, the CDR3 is TGTGCCAGCAGACTGACCGCGGGGTATGGCTACACCTTC.

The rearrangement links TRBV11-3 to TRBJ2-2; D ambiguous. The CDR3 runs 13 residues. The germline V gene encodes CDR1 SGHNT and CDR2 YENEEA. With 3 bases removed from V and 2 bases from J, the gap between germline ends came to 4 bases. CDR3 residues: CASSFGNTGELFF. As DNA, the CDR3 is TGTGCCAGCAGCTTCGGTAACACCGGGGAGCTGTTTTTT. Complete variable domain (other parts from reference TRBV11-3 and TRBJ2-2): EAGVVQSPRYKIIEKKQPVAFWCNPISGHNTLYWYLQNLGQGPELLIRYENEEAVDDSQLPKDRFSAERLKGVDSTLKIQPAELGDSAVYLCASSFGNTGELFFGEGSRLTVL.

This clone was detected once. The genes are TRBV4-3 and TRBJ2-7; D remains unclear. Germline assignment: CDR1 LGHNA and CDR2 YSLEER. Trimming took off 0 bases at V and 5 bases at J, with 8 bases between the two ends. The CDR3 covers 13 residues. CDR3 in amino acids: CASSQEGLDEQYF. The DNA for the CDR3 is TGCGCCAGCAGCCAAGAGGGTCTCGACGAGCAGTACTTC.

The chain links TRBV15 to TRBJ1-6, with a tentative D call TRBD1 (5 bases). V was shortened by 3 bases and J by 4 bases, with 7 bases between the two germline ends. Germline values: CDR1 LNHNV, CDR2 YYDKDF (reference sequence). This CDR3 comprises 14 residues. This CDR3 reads CATSRQGYNSPLHF. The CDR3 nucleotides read TGTGCCACCAGCAGGCAGGGATATAATTCACCCCTCCACTTT.

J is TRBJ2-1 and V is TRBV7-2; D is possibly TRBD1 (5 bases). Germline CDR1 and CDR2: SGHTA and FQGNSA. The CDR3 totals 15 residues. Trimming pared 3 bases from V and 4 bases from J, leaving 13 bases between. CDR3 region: CASSLGRATYNEQFF. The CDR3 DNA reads TGTGCCAGCAGCTTGGGCAGGGCAACATACAATGAGCAGTTCTTC.

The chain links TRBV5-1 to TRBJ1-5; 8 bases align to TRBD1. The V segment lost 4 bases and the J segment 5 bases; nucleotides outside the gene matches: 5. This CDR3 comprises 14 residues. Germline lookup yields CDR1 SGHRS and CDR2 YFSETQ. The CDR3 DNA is TGCGCCAGCAGCATGACAGGGGACGATCAGCCCCAGCATTTT. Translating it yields CASSMTGDDQPQHF.

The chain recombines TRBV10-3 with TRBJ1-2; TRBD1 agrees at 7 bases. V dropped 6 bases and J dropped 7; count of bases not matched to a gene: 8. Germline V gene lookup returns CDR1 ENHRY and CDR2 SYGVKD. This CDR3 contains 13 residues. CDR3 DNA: TGTGCCATCAGCGGGGACAGCGGGTTTGGCTACACCTTC. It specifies CAISGDSGFGYTF.

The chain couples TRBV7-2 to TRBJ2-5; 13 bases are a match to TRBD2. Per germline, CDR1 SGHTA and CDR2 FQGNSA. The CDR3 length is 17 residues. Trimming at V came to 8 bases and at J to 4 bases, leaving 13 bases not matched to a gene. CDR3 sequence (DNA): TGTGCCAGCGGGCTGACTAGCGGGGGGCCCAGGGGAGAGACCCAGTACTTC. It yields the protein CASGLTSGGPRGETQYF.

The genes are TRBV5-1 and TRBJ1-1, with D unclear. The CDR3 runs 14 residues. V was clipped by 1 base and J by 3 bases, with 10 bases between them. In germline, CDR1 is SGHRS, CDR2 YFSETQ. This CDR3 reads CASSLNGRDTEAFF. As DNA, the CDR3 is TGCGCCAGCAGCTTGAACGGACGGGACACTGAAGCTTTCTTT. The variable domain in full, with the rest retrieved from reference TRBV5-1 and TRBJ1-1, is KAGVTQTPRYLIKTRGQQVTLSCSPISGHRSVSWYQQTPGQGLQFLFEYFSETQRNKGNFPGRFSGRQFSNSRSEMNVSTLELGDSALYLCASSLNGRDTEAFFGQGTRLTVV.

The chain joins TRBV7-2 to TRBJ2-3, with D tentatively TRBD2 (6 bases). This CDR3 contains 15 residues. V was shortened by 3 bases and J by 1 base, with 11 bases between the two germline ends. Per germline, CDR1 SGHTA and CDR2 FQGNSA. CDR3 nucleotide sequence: TGTGCCAGCAGCTTCCTTGGGACTCGCACAGATACGCAGTATTTT. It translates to CASSFLGTRTDTQYF.

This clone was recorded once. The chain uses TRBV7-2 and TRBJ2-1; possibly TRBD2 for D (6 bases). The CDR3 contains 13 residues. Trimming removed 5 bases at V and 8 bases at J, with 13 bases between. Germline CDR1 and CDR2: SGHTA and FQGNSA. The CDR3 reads CASSEGPGDEQFF. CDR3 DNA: TGTGCCAGCAGCGAGGGGCCGGGGGATGAGCAGTTCTTC.

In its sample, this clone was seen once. CDR3 amino acids: CASSSRQGLSGNTIYF. In DNA form, the CDR3 reads TGTGCCAGTAGTTCAAGACAGGGACTCTCTGGAAACACCATATATTTT. V and J are TRBV19 and TRBJ1-3, with 7 positions matching TRBD1. In germline, CDR1 is LNHDA, CDR2 SQIVND (reference sequence). The CDR3 totals 16 residues. The ends lost 5 bases at V and 0 bases at J; junction bases unmatched: 7.

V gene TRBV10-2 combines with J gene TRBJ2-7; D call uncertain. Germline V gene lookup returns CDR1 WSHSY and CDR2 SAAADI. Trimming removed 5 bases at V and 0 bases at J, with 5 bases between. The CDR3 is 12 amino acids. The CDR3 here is CASSIGSYEQYF. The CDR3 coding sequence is TGCGCCAGCAGTATCGGCTCCTACGAGCAGTACTTC.

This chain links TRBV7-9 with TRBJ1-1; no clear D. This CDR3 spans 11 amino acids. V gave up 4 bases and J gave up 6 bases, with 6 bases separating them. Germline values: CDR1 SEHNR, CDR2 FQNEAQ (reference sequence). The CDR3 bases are TGTGCCAGCAGCTCCTTGGCTGAAGCTTTCTTT. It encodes CASSSLAEAFF.

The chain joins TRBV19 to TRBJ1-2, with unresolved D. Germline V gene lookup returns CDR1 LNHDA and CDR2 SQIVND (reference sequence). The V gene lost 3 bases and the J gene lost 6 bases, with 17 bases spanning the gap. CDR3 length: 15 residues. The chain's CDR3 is CASSIGTGSPDGYTF. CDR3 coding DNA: TGTGCCAGTAGTATCGGTACGGGATCGCCCGATGGCTACACCTTC.

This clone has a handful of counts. The CDR3 protein is CASSQDPRVYQPQHF. The CDR3 region has the DNA TGCGCCAGCAGCCAAGATCCCAGGGTTTATCAGCCCCAGCATTTT. The chain combines TRBV4-3 with TRBJ1-5; TRBD1 might be the D (5 bases). V was cut by 0 bases and J by 5 bases, with 11 bases left in between. Germline values: CDR1 LGHNA, CDR2 YSLEER. CDR3 size: 15 residues.

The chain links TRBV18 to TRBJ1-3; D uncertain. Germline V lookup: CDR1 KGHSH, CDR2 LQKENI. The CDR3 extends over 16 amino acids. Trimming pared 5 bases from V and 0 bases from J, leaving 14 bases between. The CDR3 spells CASSATHGSSGNTIYF. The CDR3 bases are TGTGCCAGCTCAGCGACTCATGGGAGCTCTGGAAACACCATATATTTT. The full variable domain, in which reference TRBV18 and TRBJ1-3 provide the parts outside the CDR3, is NAGVMQNPRHLVRRRGQEARLRCSPMKGHSHVYWYRQLPEEGLKFMVYLQKENIIDESGMPKERFSAEFPKEGPSILRIQQVVRGDSAAYFCASSATHGSSGNTIYFGEGSWLTVV.

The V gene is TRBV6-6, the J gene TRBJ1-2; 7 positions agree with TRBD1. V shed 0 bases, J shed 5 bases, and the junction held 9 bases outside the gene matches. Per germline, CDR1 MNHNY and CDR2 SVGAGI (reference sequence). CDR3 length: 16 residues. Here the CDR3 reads CASSYSTRRTGYGYTF. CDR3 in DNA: TGTGCCAGCAGTTACTCTACGAGAAGGACAGGTTATGGCTACACCTTC.

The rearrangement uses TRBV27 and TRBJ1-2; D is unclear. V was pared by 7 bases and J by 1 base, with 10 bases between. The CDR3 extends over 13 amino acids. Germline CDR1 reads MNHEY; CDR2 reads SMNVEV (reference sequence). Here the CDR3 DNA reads TGTGCCAGCACTAGGGATATTAACTATGGCTACACCTTC. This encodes CASTRDINYGYTF.

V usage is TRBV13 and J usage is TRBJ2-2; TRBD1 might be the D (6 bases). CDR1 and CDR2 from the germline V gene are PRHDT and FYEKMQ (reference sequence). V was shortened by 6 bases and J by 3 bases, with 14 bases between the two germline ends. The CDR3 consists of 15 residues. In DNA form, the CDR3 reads TGTGCCAGCAGTCGTCCCAACAGGGACACCGGGGAGCTGTTTTTT. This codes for CASSRPNRDTGELFF.